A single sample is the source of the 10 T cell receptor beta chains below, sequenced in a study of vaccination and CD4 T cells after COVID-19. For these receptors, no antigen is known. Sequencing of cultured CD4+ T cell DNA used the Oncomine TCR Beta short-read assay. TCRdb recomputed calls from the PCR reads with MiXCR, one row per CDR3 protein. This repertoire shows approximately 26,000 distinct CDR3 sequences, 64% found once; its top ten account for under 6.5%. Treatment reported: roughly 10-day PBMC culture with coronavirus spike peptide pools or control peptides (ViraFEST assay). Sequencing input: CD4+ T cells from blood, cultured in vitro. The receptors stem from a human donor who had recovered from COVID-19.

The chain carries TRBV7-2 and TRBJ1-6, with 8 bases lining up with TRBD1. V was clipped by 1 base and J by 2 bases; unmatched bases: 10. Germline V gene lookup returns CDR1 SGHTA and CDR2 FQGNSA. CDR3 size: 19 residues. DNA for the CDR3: TGTGCCAGCAGCTTAGTAAGACAGGGGCCCCCCCCCTATAATTCACCCCTCCACTTT. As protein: CASSLVRQGPPPYNSPLHF.

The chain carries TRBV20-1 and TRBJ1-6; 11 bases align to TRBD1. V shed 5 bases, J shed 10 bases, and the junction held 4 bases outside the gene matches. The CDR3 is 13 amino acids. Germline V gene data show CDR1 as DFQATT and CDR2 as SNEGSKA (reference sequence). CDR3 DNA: TGCAGTGCTTGGGACAGGGGGAACTCACCCCTCCACTTT. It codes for CSAWDRGNSPLHF.

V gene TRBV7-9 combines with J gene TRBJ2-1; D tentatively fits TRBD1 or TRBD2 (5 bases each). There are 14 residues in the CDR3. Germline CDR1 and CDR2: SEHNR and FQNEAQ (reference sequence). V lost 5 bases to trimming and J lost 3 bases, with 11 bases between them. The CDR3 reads CASSEGSGYNEQFF. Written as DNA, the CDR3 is TGTGCCAGCAGCGAGGGGAGTGGCTACAATGAGCAGTTCTTC.

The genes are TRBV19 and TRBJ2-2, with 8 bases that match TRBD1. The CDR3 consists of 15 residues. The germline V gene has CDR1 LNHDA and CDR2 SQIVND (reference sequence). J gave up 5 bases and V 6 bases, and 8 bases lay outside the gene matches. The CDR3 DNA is TGTGCCAGTAGCCCCCTACGGACAGGGACCGGGGAGCTGTTTTTT. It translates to CASSPLRTGTGELFF.

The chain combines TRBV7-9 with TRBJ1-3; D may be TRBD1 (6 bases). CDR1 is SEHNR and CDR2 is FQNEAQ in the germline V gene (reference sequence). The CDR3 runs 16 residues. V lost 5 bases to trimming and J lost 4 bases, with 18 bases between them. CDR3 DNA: TGTGCCAGCAGCCCGAAAGCAGGACAGTTCGGAAACACCATATATTTT. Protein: CASSPKAGQFGNTIYF.

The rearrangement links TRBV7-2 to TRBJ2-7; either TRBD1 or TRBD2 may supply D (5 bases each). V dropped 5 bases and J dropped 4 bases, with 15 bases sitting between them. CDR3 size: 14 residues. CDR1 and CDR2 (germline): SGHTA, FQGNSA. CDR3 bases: TGTGCCAGCAGCCCCCGGGACGGCCCGTACGAGCAGTACTTC. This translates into CASSPRDGPYEQYF.

This CDR3 is CASRTTALSTDTQYF. In DNA, the CDR3 is TGTGCCAGTAGGACCACAGCCCTAAGCACAGATACGCAGTATTTT. The chain couples TRBV19 to TRBJ2-3; D not certain. Trimming stripped 6 bases from V and 0 bases from J, with 13 bases between. Germline V gives CDR1 LNHDA, CDR2 SQIVND (reference sequence). The CDR3 covers 15 residues.

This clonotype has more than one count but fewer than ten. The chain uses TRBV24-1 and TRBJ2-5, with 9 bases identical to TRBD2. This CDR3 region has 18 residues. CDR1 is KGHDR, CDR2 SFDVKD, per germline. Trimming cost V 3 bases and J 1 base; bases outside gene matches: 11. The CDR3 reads CATSDPRALAGPQETQYF. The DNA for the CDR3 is TGTGCCACCAGTGATCCCCGGGCACTAGCGGGCCCCCAAGAGACCCAGTACTTC.

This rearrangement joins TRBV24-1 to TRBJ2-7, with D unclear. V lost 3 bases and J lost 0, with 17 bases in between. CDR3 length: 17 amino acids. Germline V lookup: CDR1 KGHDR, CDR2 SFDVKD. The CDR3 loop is CATSDPRRGSSSYEQYF. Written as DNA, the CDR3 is TGTGCCACCAGTGATCCAAGGAGAGGATCTAGCTCCTACGAGCAGTACTTC.

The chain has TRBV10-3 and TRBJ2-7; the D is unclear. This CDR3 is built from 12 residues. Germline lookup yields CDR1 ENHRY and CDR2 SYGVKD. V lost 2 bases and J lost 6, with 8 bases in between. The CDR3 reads CAISEAVREQYF. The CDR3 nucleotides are TGTGCCATCAGTGAGGCGGTCCGCGAGCAGTACTTC.